The 19 T cell receptor beta chains given below trace back to one sample, sequenced in a study of shared clonotypes between healthy human individuals. Here immunoSEQ multiplex PCR was the method, and the copy in TCRdb shows in-frame clones only, minus some. The sample has roughly 640,000 clones, about 74% seen once; the top ten hold approximately 1.6%. Sequencing was performed on memory CD4+ T cells sorted from blood. Indicated subset: CD45RA-negative fraction. The receptors derive from a woman in her twenties or thirties in good health.

The chain links TRBV11-3 to TRBJ2-3; 16 nucleotides line up with TRBD2. Germline V gives CDR1 SGHNT, CDR2 YENEEA. The CDR3 consists of 18 residues. V was clipped by 1 base and J by 4 bases; unmatched bases: 5. CDR3 in amino acids: CASSLAGTSGRASDTQYF. The CDR3, as DNA: TGTGCCAGCAGCTTAGCGGGGACTAGCGGGAGGGCCTCAGATACGCAGTATTTT.

This clone was recorded many times. This sequence is one base from a far larger clone and is likely a read error. This chain joins TRBV4-1 and TRBJ2-6, with TRBD2 as a possible D gene (5 bases). Trimming removed 2 bases at V and 1 base at J, with 15 bases between. Per the germline V gene, CDR1 is MGHRA and CDR2 is YSYEKL. The CDR3 runs 18 residues. The CDR3 bases are TGCGCCAGCAGCCAAAACAGTCACGGGGAATCTGGGGCCAACGTCCTGACTTTC. It specifies CASSQNSHGESGANVLTF.

The J gene is TRBJ1-1, the V gene TRBV28; tentative D call: TRBD1 (5 bases). Deletions cut 6 bases from V and 6 bases from J, with 20 bases between. The V gene's germline CDR1 is MDHEN and CDR2 SYDVKM. This CDR3 has 15 amino acids. The CDR3 DNA is TGTGCCAGCAGCCCCCCGGGTCTGGGGGTGGCTGAAGCTTTCTTT. It specifies CASSPPGLGVAEAFF.

This chain links TRBV6-1 with TRBJ1-5, with 9 bases that match TRBD1. The CDR3 contains 19 residues. Germline CDR1 reads MNHNS; CDR2 reads SASEGT. V was pared by 4 bases and J by 1 base, with 14 bases of the junction left unmatched. The CDR3 nucleotides are TGTGCCAGCAGTGTTCCGGCTCTACGGACAGGGGCCAGCAATCAGCCCCAGCATTTT. It codes for CASSVPALRTGASNQPQHF.

V is TRBV7-6 and J is TRBJ2-7; possibly TRBD1 for D (5 bases). Deletions cut 4 bases from V and 1 base from J, with 8 bases between. Germline CDR1 reads SGHVS; CDR2 reads FNYEAQ. The CDR3 sequence is 13 residues long. CDR3 sequence (DNA): TGTGCCAGCAGCTCCTACAGGTCCTACGAGCAGTACTTC. This sequence encodes CASSSYRSYEQYF. The whole variable domain, filled in from reference TRBV7-6 and TRBJ2-7, reads GAGVSQSPRYKVTKRGQDVALRCDPISGHVSLYWYRQALGQGPEFLTYFNYEAQQDKSGLPNDRFSAERPEGSISTLTIQRTEQRDSAMYRCASSSYRSYEQYFGPGTRLTVT.

On this clone itself: This may come from a read error, since a much larger clone is one base off. The same CDR3 arises from other DNA sequences in this sample as well. The genes are TRBV4-1 and TRBJ1-5; D call uncertain. Trimming took 0 bases from V and 1 from J, leaving 4 bases between them. The CDR3 is made up of 14 amino acids. From germline, CDR1 is MGHRA and CDR2 YSYEKL. The CDR3 bases are TGCGCCAGCAGCCAAGACCAGAGCAATCAGCCCCAGCATTTT. Amino acid sequence: CASSQDQSNQPQHF.

The genes are TRBV7-2 and TRBJ2-7, with a tentative D call TRBD1 (6 bases). This CDR3 spans 14 amino acids. V was pared by 5 bases and J by 0 bases, with 11 bases between. Germline values: CDR1 SGHTA, CDR2 FQGNSA. DNA for the CDR3: TGTGCCAGCAGCCGGGGACACCACTCCTACGAGCAGTACTTC. It codes for CASSRGHHSYEQYF.

The table lists this clone with a few counts. The chain combines TRBV7-5 with TRBJ2-1; TRBD2 reflects the table's D call only, with no check against the DNA. TRBV7-5 is reported as a pseudogene. This CDR3 region has 15 residues. CDR3 sequence reads: CVRSPKAGGGNEQFF. The CDR3, as DNA: TGTGTCAGAAGCCCTAAAGCGGGAGGGGGCAATGAGCAGTTCTTC.

This chain links TRBV11-2 with TRBJ1-4; D not resolved. Germline V CDR1 and CDR2: SGHAT, FQNNGV. There are 13 residues in the CDR3. V was cut by 3 bases and J by 13 bases, with 15 bases left in between. The CDR3 here is CASSLDGPAPLFF. CDR3 sequence (DNA): TGTGCCAGCAGCTTGGACGGCCCTGCCCCACTGTTTTTT.

The chain uses TRBV2 and TRBJ1-1, with D uncertain. V was trimmed by 3 bases and J by 0 bases, leaving 11 bases between them. This CDR3 has 15 residues. The V gene's germline CDR1 is SNHLY and CDR2 FYNNEI. The CDR3: CASSEWAIMNTEAFF. The CDR3 DNA sequence: TGTGCCAGCAGTGAGTGGGCGATTATGAACACTGAAGCTTTCTTT.

V usage is TRBV15 and J usage is TRBJ1-5, with D unclear. V dropped 1 base and J dropped 2 bases, with 12 bases sitting between them. The CDR3 spans 16 residues. Germline loops: CDR1 LNHNV, CDR2 YYDKDF (reference sequence). CDR3 coding DNA: TGTGCCACCAGCAGAGTAGATAGCAAGGGCAATCAGCCCCAGCATTTT. Encoded protein: CATSRVDSKGNQPQHF.

The chain employs TRBV5-5 and TRBJ2-5; 10 bases are shared with TRBD2. V was pared by 1 base and J by 2 bases, with 5 bases of the junction left unmatched. The CDR3 is 16 residues long. Germline CDR1 SGHKS, CDR2 YYEKEE (reference sequence). The CDR3 is CASSLTPSGSQETQYF. CDR3 sequence (DNA): TGTGCCAGCAGCTTGACTCCTAGCGGGAGTCAAGAGACCCAGTACTTC.

The table lists this clone with a few counts. J is TRBJ1-5 and V is TRBV6-1, with no clear D. Germline values: CDR1 MNHNS, CDR2 SASEGT. V was pared by 6 bases and J by 3 bases, with 9 bases between. The CDR3 covers 13 residues. The CDR3 loop is CASREAANQPQHF. Here the CDR3 DNA reads TGTGCCAGCAGGGAGGCTGCCAATCAGCCCCAGCATTTT.

The sample holds one count of this clone. The chain joins TRBV7-9 to TRBJ2-1; no reliable D call. Germline lookup yields CDR1 SEHNR and CDR2 FQNEAQ (reference sequence). This CDR3 comprises 14 residues. V was trimmed by 2 bases and J by 3 bases, leaving 8 bases between them. The CDR3 protein is CASSLMADYNEQFF. For the CDR3, the DNA is TGTGCCAGCAGCTTAATGGCGGACTACAATGAGCAGTTCTTC.

This clone was seen more than once but under ten times. CDR3 DNA: TGTGCCTGGAGTCCCCAGGGAAACACCATATATTTT. As protein: CAWSPQGNTIYF. This chain joins TRBV30 and TRBJ1-3; D gene unclear. The CDR3 totals 12 residues. V was clipped by 2 bases and J by 4 bases, with 6 bases between them. Germline V gene sequence: CDR1 GTSNPN, CDR2 SVGIG (reference sequence).

The chain couples TRBV4-1 to TRBJ2-3; no reliable D call. The CDR3 sequence is 12 residues long. Germline CDR1 is MGHRA and CDR2 is YSYEKL. The ends were cut back, 3 bases at V and 6 bases at J, with 7 bases in the middle. CDR3 in DNA: TGCGCCAGCAGCCACCCTCTGGATACGCAGTATTTT. This translates into CASSHPLDTQYF.

The chain links TRBV5-4 to TRBJ1-4, with D possibly matching TRBD1 (5 bases). V was clipped by 3 bases and J by 8 bases, with 11 bases between them. The length of the CDR3 is 13 residues. Germline values: CDR1 SGHNT, CDR2 YYREEE (reference sequence). CDR3 region: CASSSGLEEKLFF. Written as DNA, the CDR3 is TGTGCCAGCAGCTCGGGACTGGAAGAAAAACTGTTTTTT.

The chain is built from TRBV5-6 and TRBJ1-4; no definite D call. The CDR3 runs 15 residues. Trimming pared 1 base from V and 6 bases from J, leaving 13 bases between. Germline values: CDR1 SGHDT, CDR2 YYEEEE. The DNA of the CDR3 is TGTGCCAGCAGCTTGTTTGGGAGACGGGATGAAAAACTGTTTTTT. This gives the protein CASSLFGRRDEKLFF.

V is TRBV6-1 and J is TRBJ1-2; D gene ambiguous. This CDR3 is built from 13 residues. Germline CDR1 reads MNHNS; CDR2 reads SASEGT. The germline V and J ends were trimmed by 6 bases and 4 bases, with 12 bases remaining between them. In DNA form, the CDR3 reads TGTGCCAGCAGGTTCCAAGAAATCTATGGCTACACCTTC. It encodes CASRFQEIYGYTF.